Listed here are 8 T cell receptor beta chains from one sample, sequenced in a study of human T cells and chemical hapten exposure (dated by TCRdb to the early 2020s). Library preparation was by RACE. TCRdb records NextSeq 500 as the sequencer. The raw public reads went through TCRdb reprocessing: fastp at Q25, MiXCR clone calling, in-frame beta chains kept. Each record represents a unique CDR3 protein, reported with the most common genes and DNA among its rows. For this sample there are about 130,000 distinct CDR3 sequences; about 9.4% appear just once. Roughly 2% of the sample is in the top ten clones. According to the study, the label for this sample's time point signals: healthy volunteer bleed at 2 weeks. Total RNA was extracted from unfractionated whole blood that had been collected in Tempus Blood RNA tubes. Material for sequencing was whole blood. The origin of the receptors is a male donor in good health. Some clones in this sample may be carry-over from other donors' samples.

This clonotype was counted at least ten times. This chain joins TRBV13 and TRBJ1-2, with 8 bases fitting TRBD1. V was clipped by 5 bases and J by 6 bases; unmatched bases: 5. CDR1 is PRHDT and CDR2 is FYEKMQ in the germline V gene (reference sequence). This CDR3 comprises 13 residues. CDR3 sequence reads: CASSRAGGDGYTF. For the CDR3, the DNA is TGTGCCAGCAGCCGGGCAGGGGGCGATGGCTACACCTTC.

The J gene is TRBJ2-6, the V gene TRBV7-8; no clear D gene. The germline V and J ends were trimmed by 1 base and 3 bases, with 7 bases remaining between them. Germline CDR1 SGHVS, CDR2 FQNEAQ. The CDR3 totals 15 residues. This chain's CDR3 is CASSLGVGGANVLTF. The CDR3 nucleotides read TGTGCCAGCAGCTTAGGGGTTGGTGGGGCCAACGTCCTGACTTTC. The full variable domain, in which reference TRBV7-8 and TRBJ2-6 provide the parts outside the CDR3, is GAGVSQSPRYKVAKRGQDVALRCDPISGHVSLFWYQQALGQGPEFLTYFQNEAQLDKSGLPSDRFFAERPEGSVSTLKIQRTQQEDSAVYLCASSLGVGGANVLTFGAGSRLTVL.

The chain employs TRBV29-1 and TRBJ1-2; D is unclear. CDR1 and CDR2 from the germline V gene are SQVTM and ANQGSEA. The CDR3 spans 13 residues. Trimming removed 8 bases at V and 6 bases at J, with 19 bases between. The CDR3 bases are TGCAGCTCTGTAGATGGGGAGGTGGATGGCTACACCTTC. This encodes CSSVDGEVDGYTF.

The chain combines TRBV18 with TRBJ1-1; the D is unclear. V gave up 5 bases and J gave up 5 bases, with 9 bases separating them. The germline V gene encodes CDR1 KGHSH and CDR2 LQKENI. The CDR3 runs to 12 residues. The CDR3 spells CASSWSETEAFF. CDR3 nucleotide sequence: TGTGCCAGCTCATGGTCGGAGACTGAAGCTTTCTTT.

V and J are TRBV5-1 and TRBJ2-1; D may be TRBD2 (6 bases). The CDR3 is made up of 15 amino acids. The V end lost 4 bases, the J end lost 7 bases, and 18 bases lay between the germline ends. From germline, CDR1 is SGHRS and CDR2 YFSETQ. Here the CDR3 reads CASSMAVNGGNEQFF. The CDR3 coding sequence is TGCGCCAGCAGCATGGCGGTAAATGGAGGGAATGAGCAGTTCTTC.

Many counts were recorded for this clonotype. V usage is TRBV20-1 and J usage is TRBJ1-1, with TRBD1 matching over 8 bases. Germline V lookup: CDR1 DFQATT, CDR2 SNEGSKA (reference sequence). Trimming cost V 7 bases and J 5 bases; bases outside gene matches: 9. CDR3 length: 13 residues. The CDR3 DNA is TGCAGTGTCCAAGCAGGGGGCCGTACTGAAGCTTTCTTT. Translation gives CSVQAGGRTEAFF.

The rearrangement uses TRBV2 and TRBJ1-3, with TRBD1 as a possible D gene (5 bases). Germline loops: CDR1 SNHLY, CDR2 FYNNEI. The CDR3 is made up of 14 amino acids. Trimming pared 2 bases from V and 1 base from J, leaving 6 bases between. DNA of the CDR3: TGTGCCAGCAGTGAATACAGGTCTGGAAACACCATATATTTT. As protein: CASSEYRSGNTIYF.

This clonotype was seen repeatedly, ten times or more. This rearrangement joins TRBV5-5 to TRBJ2-5; D is undetermined. The CDR3 runs 11 residues. Germline CDR1 and CDR2: SGHKS and YYEKEE (reference sequence). V was trimmed by 5 bases and J by 5 bases, leaving 7 bases between them. This CDR3 reads CASRSRETQYF. The CDR3 nucleotides are TGTGCCAGCAGATCCCGGGAGACCCAGTACTTC.